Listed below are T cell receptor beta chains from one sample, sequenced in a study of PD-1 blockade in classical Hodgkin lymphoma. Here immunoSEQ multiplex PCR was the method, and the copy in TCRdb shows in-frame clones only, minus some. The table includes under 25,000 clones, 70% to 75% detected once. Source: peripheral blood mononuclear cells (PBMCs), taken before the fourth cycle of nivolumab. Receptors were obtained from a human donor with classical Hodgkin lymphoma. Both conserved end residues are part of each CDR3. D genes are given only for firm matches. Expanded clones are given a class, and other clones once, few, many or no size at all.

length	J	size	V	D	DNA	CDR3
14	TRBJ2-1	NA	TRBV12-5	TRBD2	TGTGCTAGTAGAGCGGGGGCCCTATACAATGAGCAGTTCTTC	CASRAGALYNEQFF
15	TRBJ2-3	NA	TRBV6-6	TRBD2	TGTGCCAGCACCTTAGCGGGAGGGCTTGGAGATACGCAGTATTTT	CASTLAGGLGDTQYF
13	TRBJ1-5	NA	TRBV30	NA	TGTGCCTGGAGTGTACCTGGGGGACAGCCCCAGCATTTT	CAWSVPGGQPQHF
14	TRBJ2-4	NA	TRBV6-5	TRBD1	TGTGCCAGCAGTTCAGACAGGGTTGGAAGCATTCAGTACTTC	CASSSDRVGSIQYF
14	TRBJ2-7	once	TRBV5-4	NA	TGTGCCACCACCGCGGGGGGACAGGGCCACGAGCAGTACTTC	CATTAGGQGHEQYF
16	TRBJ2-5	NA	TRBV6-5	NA	TGTGCCAGCAGTTACTCGATTTACGGCGGCCAAGAGACCCAGTACTTC	CASSYSIYGGQETQYF
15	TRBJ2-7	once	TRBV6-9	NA	TGTGCCAGCAGTCAAGACACATCGAGCTCCTACGAGCAGTACTTC	CASSQDTSSSYEQYF
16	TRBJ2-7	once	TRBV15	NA	TGTGCCACCAGCACGACACTAGTTCGGGGCTCCTACGAGCAGTACTTC	CATSTTLVRGSYEQYF
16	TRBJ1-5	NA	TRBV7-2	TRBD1	TGTGCCAGCAGCTTAGGAGACAGGGTCCAAAATCAGCCCCAGCATTTT	CASSLGDRVQNQPQHF
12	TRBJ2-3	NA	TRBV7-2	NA	TGTGCCAGCAGCCCAGGGTTTGATACGCAGTATTTT	CASSPGFDTQYF
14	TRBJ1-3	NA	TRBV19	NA	TGTGCCACCAAGCCTCGGGCGGTTGGAAACACCATATATTTT	CATKPRAVGNTIYF
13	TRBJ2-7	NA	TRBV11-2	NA	TGTGCCAGCAGCCTTGGAGTGAATTATGAGCAGTACTTC	CASSLGVNYEQYF
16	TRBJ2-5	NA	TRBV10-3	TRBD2	TGTGCCATCAGTCCTTCAAGCGGGAGAGAGGGGGAGACCCAGTACTTC	CAISPSSGREGETQYF
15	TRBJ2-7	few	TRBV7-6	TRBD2	TGTGCCAGCAGCCCTCGACTAGCGGGGGGCCGCGAGCAGTACTTC	CASSPRLAGGREQYF
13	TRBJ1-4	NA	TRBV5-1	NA	TGCGCCAGCAGCTTGGGGACATATGAAAAACTGTTTTTT	CASSLGTYEKLFF
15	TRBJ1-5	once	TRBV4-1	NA	TGCGCCAGCAGCCAAGTGCGGACTCAAAATCAGCCCCAGCATTTT	CASSQVRTQNQPQHF
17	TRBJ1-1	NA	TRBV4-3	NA	TGCGCCAGCAGCCAAGATAAGGGGGTTCTCGGGGGGTCTGAAGCTTTCTTT	CASSQDKGVLGGSEAFF
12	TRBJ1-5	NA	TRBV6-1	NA	TGTGCCAGCAGTCCCTTAAATCAGCCCCAGCATTTT	CASSPLNQPQHF
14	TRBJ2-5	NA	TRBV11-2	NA	TGTGCCAGCAGCTTAGGGACAGTCCAAGAGACCCAGTACTTC	CASSLGTVQETQYF
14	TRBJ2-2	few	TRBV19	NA	TGTGCCAGTAGTGGAACAGGGTGGACCGGGGAGCTGTTTTTT	CASSGTGWTGELFF
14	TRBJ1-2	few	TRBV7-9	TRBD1	TGTGCCAGCAGCTTAGTCCCGACAGGGAATGGCTACACCTTC	CASSLVPTGNGYTF
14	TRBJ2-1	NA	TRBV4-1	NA	TGCGCCAGCAGCCATCCGGGGGCCTCCAATGAGCAGTTCTTC	CASSHPGASNEQFF
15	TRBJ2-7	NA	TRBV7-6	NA	TGTGCCAGCAGCTTAGGAGACAGGCGATCCTACGAGCAGTACTTC	CASSLGDRRSYEQYF
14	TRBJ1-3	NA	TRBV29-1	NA	TGCAGCGTTGGGCTCGGGAGCTCTGGAAACACCATATATTTT	CSVGLGSSGNTIYF
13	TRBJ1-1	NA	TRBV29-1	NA	TGCAGCGTTGATAGCTTCATGAACACTGAAGCTTTCTTT	CSVDSFMNTEAFF
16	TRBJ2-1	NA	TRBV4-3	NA	TGCGCCAGCAGTGAAGGCACCCCTACCCTCTACAATGAGCAGTTCTTC	CASSEGTPTLYNEQFF
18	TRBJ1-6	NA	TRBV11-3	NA	TGTGCCAGCAGCTTAGCAGGGGCCGGATTCTCCTATAATTCACCCCTCCACTTT	CASSLAGAGFSYNSPLHF
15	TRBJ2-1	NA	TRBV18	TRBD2	TGTGCCAGCTCACAACTAGCGGGGCTGTGGAATGAGCAGTTCTTC	CASSQLAGLWNEQFF
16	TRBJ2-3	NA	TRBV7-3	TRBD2	TGTGCCAGCAGCTTAGCAGCGGGACTAGCCACAGATACGCAGTATTTT	CASSLAAGLATDTQYF
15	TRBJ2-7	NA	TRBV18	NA	TGTGCCAGCTCACCACCTGGAGCTGGCGGTTACGAGCAGTACTTC	CASSPPGAGGYEQYF
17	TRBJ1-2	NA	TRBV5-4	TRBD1	TGTGCCAGCAGCTTGGGAGGAGGGGCAGGGGGCGTCTATGGCTACACCTTC	CASSLGGGAGGVYGYTF
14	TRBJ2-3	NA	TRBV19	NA	TGTGCCAGTAGTATTCCCACGCGCACAGATACGCAGTATTTT	CASSIPTRTDTQYF
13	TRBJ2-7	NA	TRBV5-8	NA	TGTGCCAGCACACCAGGGATCTACTACGAGCAGTACTTC	CASTPGIYYEQYF
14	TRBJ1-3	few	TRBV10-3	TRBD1	TGTGCCATCAGTGCGACAGGGTCTGGAAACACCATATATTTT	CAISATGSGNTIYF
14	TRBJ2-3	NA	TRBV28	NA	TGTGCCAGCAGTTCTGGGACGGCCACAGATACGCAGTATTTT	CASSSGTATDTQYF
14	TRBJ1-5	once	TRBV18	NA	TGTGCCAGCTCACCAATGGGGTTGAGTCAGCCCCAGCATTTT	CASSPMGLSQPQHF
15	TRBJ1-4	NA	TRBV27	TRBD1	TGTGCCAGCTCGTCCTGGGACAGGGGAGCCGAAAAACTGTTTTTT	CASSSWDRGAEKLFF
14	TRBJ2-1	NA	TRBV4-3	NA	TGCGCCAGCAGCCAAGACTGGATTGTGAATGAGCAGTTCTTC	CASSQDWIVNEQFF
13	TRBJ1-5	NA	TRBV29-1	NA	TGCAGCGTTGGACAGAATAGCAATCAGCCCCAGCATTTT	CSVGQNSNQPQHF
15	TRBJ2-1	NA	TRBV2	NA	TGTGCCAGCAGTGAAGCGCTAGCAGGCTCCCTAGAGCAGTTCTTC	CASSEALAGSLEQFF
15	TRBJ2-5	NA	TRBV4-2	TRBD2	TGTGCCAGCAGCCAAGAACTAGCGGGGGCGGAGACCCAGTACTTC	CASSQELAGAETQYF
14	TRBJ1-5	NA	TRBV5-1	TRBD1	TGCGCCAGCAGCTTGACAGGGGGCCGTCAGCCCCAGCATTTT	CASSLTGGRQPQHF
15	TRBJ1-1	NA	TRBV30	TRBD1	TGTGCCTGGAGGGCAGGGGGCGCTGAAAGGACTGAAGCTTTCTTT	CAWRAGGAERTEAFF